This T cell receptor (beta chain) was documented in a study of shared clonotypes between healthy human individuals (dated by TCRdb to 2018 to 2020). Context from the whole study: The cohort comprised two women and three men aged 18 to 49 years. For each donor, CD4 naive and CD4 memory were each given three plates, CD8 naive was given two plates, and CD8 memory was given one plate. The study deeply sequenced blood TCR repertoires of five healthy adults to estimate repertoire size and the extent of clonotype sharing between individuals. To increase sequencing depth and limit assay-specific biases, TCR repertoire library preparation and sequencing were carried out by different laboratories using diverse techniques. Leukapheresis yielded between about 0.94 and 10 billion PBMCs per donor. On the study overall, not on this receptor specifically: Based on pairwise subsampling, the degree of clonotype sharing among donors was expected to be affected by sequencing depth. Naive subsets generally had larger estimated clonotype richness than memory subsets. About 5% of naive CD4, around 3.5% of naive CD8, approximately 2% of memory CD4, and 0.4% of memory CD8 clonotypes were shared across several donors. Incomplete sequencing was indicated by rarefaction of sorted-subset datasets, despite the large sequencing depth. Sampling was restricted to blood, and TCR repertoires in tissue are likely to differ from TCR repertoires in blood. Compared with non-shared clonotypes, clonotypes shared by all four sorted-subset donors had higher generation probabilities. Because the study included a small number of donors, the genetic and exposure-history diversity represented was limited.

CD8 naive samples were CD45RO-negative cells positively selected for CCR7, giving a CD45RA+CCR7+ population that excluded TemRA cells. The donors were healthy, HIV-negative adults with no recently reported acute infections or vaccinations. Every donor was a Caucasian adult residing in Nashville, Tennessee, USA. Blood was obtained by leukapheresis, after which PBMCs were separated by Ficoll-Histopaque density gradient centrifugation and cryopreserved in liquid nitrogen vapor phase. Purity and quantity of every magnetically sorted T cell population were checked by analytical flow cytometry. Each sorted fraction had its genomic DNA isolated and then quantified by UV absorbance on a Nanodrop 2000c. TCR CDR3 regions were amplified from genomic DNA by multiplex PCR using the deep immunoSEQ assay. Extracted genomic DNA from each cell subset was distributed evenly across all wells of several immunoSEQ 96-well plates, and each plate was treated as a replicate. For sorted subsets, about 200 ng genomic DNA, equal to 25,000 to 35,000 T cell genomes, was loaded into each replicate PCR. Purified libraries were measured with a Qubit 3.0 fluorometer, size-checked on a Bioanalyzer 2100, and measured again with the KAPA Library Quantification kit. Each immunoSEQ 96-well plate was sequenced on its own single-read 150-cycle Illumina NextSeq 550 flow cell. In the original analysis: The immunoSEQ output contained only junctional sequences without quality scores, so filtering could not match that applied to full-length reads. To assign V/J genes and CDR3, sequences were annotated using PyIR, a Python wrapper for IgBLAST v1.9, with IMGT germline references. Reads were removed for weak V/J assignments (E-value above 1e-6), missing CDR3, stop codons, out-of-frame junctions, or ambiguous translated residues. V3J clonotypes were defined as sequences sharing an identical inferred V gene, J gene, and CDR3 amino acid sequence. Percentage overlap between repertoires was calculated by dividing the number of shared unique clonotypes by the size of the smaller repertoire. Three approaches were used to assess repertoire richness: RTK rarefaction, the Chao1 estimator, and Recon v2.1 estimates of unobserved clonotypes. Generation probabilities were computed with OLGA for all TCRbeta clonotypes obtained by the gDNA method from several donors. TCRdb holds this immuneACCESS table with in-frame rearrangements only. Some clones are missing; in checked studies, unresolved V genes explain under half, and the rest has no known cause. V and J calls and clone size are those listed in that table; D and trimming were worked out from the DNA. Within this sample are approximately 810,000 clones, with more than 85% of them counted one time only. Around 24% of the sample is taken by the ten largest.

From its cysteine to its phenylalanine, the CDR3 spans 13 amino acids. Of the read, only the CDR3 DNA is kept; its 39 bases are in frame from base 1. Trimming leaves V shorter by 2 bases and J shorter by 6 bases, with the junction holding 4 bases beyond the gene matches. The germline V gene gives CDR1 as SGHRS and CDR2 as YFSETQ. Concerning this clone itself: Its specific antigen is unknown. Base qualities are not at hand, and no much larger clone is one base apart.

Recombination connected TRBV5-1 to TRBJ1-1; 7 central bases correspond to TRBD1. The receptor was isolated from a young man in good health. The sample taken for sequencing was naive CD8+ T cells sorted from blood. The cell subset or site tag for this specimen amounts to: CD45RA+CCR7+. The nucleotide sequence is TGCGCCAGCAGCTTATTGACAGGGCCTGAAGCTTTCTTT. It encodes CASSLLTGPEAFF.